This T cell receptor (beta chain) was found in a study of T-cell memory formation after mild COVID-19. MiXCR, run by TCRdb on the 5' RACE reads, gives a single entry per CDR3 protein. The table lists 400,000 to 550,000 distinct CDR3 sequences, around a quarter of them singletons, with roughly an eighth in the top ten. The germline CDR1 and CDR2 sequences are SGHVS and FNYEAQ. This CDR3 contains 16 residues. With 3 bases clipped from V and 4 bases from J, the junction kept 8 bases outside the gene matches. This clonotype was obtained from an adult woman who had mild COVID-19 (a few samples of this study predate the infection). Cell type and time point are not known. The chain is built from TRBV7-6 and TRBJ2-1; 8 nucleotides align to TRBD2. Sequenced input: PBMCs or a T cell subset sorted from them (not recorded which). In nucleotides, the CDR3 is TGTGCCAGCAGCTTTGGACGCGGGACTAGTTACAATGAGCAGTTCTTC. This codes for CASSFGRGTSYNEQFF.